This passage covers 32 T cell receptor beta chains from one sample sequenced in a study of CD8 T cells in Susac syndrome. Reverse transcription of about 0.5 to 1 ug RNA used random hexamers. TCRdb reprocessed the immunoSEQ multiplex PCR reads with MiXCR, giving one entry per CDR3 protein. The sample yields about 250,000 distinct CDR3 sequences, around 95% seen once. Sequencing used CD4+ T cells from PBMCs. The receptors were gathered from a human donor with multiple sclerosis.

This clonotype is a singleton in its sample. The genes are TRBV3-1 and TRBJ2-5, with 8 bases matching TRBD1. With 1 base clipped from V and 10 bases from J, the junction kept 11 bases outside the gene matches. This CDR3 has 15 amino acids. The germline V gene encodes CDR1 LGHDT and CDR2 YNNKEL (reference sequence). The CDR3 coding sequence is TGTGCCAGCAGCCAAGTCGACAGGGGCCAGGGAAACCAGTACTTC. It is translated as CASSQVDRGQGNQYF.

This sequence joins TRBV4-2 and TRBJ2-2, with D perhaps TRBD1 (5 bases). The germline V gene encodes CDR1 LGHNA and CDR2 YNFKEQ. The CDR3 consists of 15 residues. V was cut by 1 base and J by 7 bases, with 13 bases left in between. For the CDR3, the DNA is TGTGCCAGCAGCCAAGCACAAGGGGTAAACGGGGAGCTGTTTTTT. Amino acid sequence: CASSQAQGVNGELFF.

The chain couples TRBV19 to TRBJ2-3; weak D call: TRBD2 (5 bases). V was trimmed by 7 bases and J by 0 bases, leaving 11 bases between them. Germline CDR1 reads LNHDA; CDR2 reads SQIVND (reference sequence). This CDR3 is 14 amino acids long. As DNA, the CDR3 is TGTGCCAGTAATCTAGCCTCGAGCACAGATACGCAGTATTTT. Protein product: CASNLASSTDTQYF.

The rearrangement uses TRBV10-2 and TRBJ2-2, with D hard to call. V shed 4 bases and J shed 3 bases, with 6 bases lying between them. Germline values: CDR1 WSHSY, CDR2 SAAADI. There are 13 residues in the CDR3. CDR3 sequence reads: CASSVTYTGELFF. The CDR3 region has the DNA TGCGCCAGCAGTGTCACCTACACCGGGGAGCTGTTTTTT.

The chain joins TRBV7-3 to TRBJ1-2; D might be TRBD1 (5 bases). Per germline, CDR1 SGHTA and CDR2 FQGTGA. This CDR3 is built from 16 residues. V was trimmed by 2 bases and J by 8 bases, leaving 21 bases between them. The CDR3: CASSLGPRQMGYGYTF. The CDR3 coding sequence is TGTGCCAGCAGCTTAGGGCCGCGACAGATGGGATACGGCTACACCTTC.

The gene calls are TRBV5-4 and TRBJ2-3; 7 bases align to TRBD1. The CDR3 has 15 residues. Germline-derived CDR1 and CDR2 are SGHNT and YYREEE (reference sequence). V was clipped by 4 bases and J by 0 bases; unmatched bases: 5. The CDR3 DNA follows: TGTGCCAGCAGCCTAAACAGGGGTAGCACAGATACGCAGTATTTT. This gives the protein CASSLNRGSTDTQYF.

CDR3 DNA: TGTGCCAGCCATATGGACGGCAACGTCCTGACTTTC. It is translated as CASHMDGNVLTF. The chain couples TRBV3-1 to TRBJ2-6; D is undetermined. CDR1 is LGHDT and CDR2 is YNNKEL in the germline V gene (reference sequence). Between the trimmed V and J ends, which lost 8 bases and 9 bases, there was a span of 11 bases. This CDR3 is built from 12 residues.

This clonotype was recorded once. This chain links TRBV6-1 with TRBJ1-2; D unclear. Germline values: CDR1 MNHNS, CDR2 SASEGT. V was cut by 0 bases and J by 7 bases, with 15 bases left in between. The CDR3 sequence is 15 residues long. In DNA form, the CDR3 reads TGTGCCAGCAGTGAAGCAGGCGGGCCTGGACGTGGCTACACCTTC. Its protein product is CASSEAGGPGRGYTF.

As regards this clonotype: At one of its ends the junction is not consistent with the germline gene, which may arise from a read error. The chain employs TRBV19 and TRBJ2-3, with 7 bases aligning to TRBD2. Germline V CDR1 and CDR2: LNHDA, SQIVND (reference sequence). The CDR3 loop spans 16 amino acids. CDR3 loop: CASSIFSGADSDTQYF. CDR3 sequence (DNA): TGTGCCAGCAGTATATTCAGCGGGGCCGACTCAGATACGCAGTATTTT.

The V and J genes are TRBV24-1 and TRBJ2-5; no reliable D call. Germline assignment: CDR1 KGHDR and CDR2 SFDVKD. The CDR3 totals 13 residues. V lost 4 bases and J lost 2, with 7 bases in between. The CDR3 DNA sequence: TGTGCCACCAGTGAAGTAGCTCAAGAGACCCAGTACTTC. Translation gives CATSEVAQETQYF.

The count of this clonotype is one. The rearrangement uses TRBV3-1 and TRBJ1-2; a weak D match, TRBD1 (6 bases). The germline V gene encodes CDR1 LGHDT and CDR2 YNNKEL (reference sequence). Trimming cost V 4 bases and J 8 bases, with 11 bases left between them. The CDR3 is 12 amino acids. The CDR3 sequence is CASSRTGLGYTF. The DNA for the CDR3 is TGTGCCAGCAGCCGAACAGGGTTGGGCTACACCTTC.

The chain uses TRBV27 and TRBJ2-2; perhaps TRBD2 as D (7 bases). Trimming left V 6 bases short and J 4 bases short, with 12 bases between. The CDR3 is 14 residues long. Germline-derived CDR1 and CDR2 are MNHEY and SMNVEV (reference sequence). CDR3 sequence reads: CASRGGGRTGELFF. CDR3 DNA sequence: TGTGCCAGCAGAGGGGGGGGGCGCACCGGGGAGCTGTTTTTT.

This rearrangement joins TRBV14 to TRBJ1-2; 7 positions agree with TRBD1. The V gene's germline CDR1 is SGHDN and CDR2 FVKESK. V shed 3 bases and J 8 bases; nucleotides not matched to a gene: 6. There are 13 residues in the CDR3. Written as DNA, the CDR3 is TGTGCCAGCAGCCAGGGAGGGGGCTTCGGCTACACCTTC. Its protein is CASSQGGGFGYTF.

V is TRBV3-1 and J is TRBJ2-5; 10 bases map to TRBD1. V trimming: 1 base; J trimming: 5 bases; junction bases outside the gene matches: 4. This CDR3 has 15 residues. Per germline, CDR1 LGHDT and CDR2 YNNKEL (reference sequence). This CDR3 is CASSQGQGAWETQYF. CDR3 in DNA: TGTGCCAGCAGCCAAGGACAGGGGGCTTGGGAGACCCAGTACTTC.

J is TRBJ2-1 and V is TRBV30, with D unclear. The CDR3 is made up of 16 amino acids. V was shortened by 0 bases and J by 2 bases, with 14 bases between the two germline ends. The germline CDR1 and CDR2 sequences are GTSNPN and SVGIG (reference sequence). CDR3 in amino acids: CAWSVRRSVTYNEQFF. In DNA, the CDR3 is TGTGCCTGGAGTGTTCGACGGTCGGTAACCTACAATGAGCAGTTCTTC. Complete variable domain (other parts from reference TRBV30 and TRBJ2-1): SQTIHQWPATLVQPVGSPLSLECTVEGTSNPNLYWYRQAAGRGLQLLFYSVGIGQISSEVPQNLSASRPQDRQFILSSKKLLLSDSGFYLCAWSVRRSVTYNEQFFGPGTRLTVL.

This clonotype appeared once. The chain combines TRBV2 with TRBJ2-1, with TRBD1 matching over 11 bases. The CDR3 covers 14 residues. Germline assignment: CDR1 SNHLY and CDR2 FYNNEI. With V trimmed by 5 bases and J by 6 bases, 3 bases remained unmatched. The CDR3 DNA reads as TGTGCCAGCAGTAGGGACAGGGGGTCCAATGAGCAGTTCTTC. Translating it yields CASSRDRGSNEQFF.

The chain recombines TRBV7-9 with TRBJ1-4, with 9 positions matching TRBD1. This CDR3 is built from 13 residues. The germline gives CDR1 SEHNR, CDR2 FQNEAQ (reference sequence). V trimming: 5 bases; J trimming: 10 bases; junction bases outside the gene matches: 5. As DNA, the CDR3 is TGTGCCAGCAGCCCCGGGACAGGGAGAAAACTGTTTTTT. Translation: CASSPGTGRKLFF.

This chain connects TRBV20-1 to TRBJ2-3; TRBD2 aligns across 14 bases. The CDR3 is 15 residues long. Germline trimming cut 5 bases from V and 5 bases from J; bases unmatched to any gene: 6. The germline V gene encodes CDR1 DFQATT and CDR2 SNEGSKA (reference sequence). CDR3 region: CSAGGLAGVGDTQYF. CDR3 coding DNA: TGCAGTGCTGGGGGACTAGCGGGGGTCGGAGATACGCAGTATTTT.

The table lists this clonotype with a few counts. The rearrangement joins TRBV5-4 to TRBJ1-1; tentatively, D is TRBD1 (6 bases). The germline V and J ends were trimmed by 0 bases and 5 bases, with 14 bases remaining between them. From germline, CDR1 is SGHNT and CDR2 YYREEE (reference sequence). The CDR3 covers 15 residues. The DNA of the CDR3 is TGTGCCAGCAGCTTGGCCGGGGGCGCAGGTACTGAAGCTTTCTTT. Its protein is CASSLAGGAGTEAFF.

A few counts support this clonotype. DNA of the CDR3: TGCAGTGCTAGTTCGTGGGCTTACGGAACCTACGAGCAGTACTTC. It translates to CSASSWAYGTYEQYF. The V and J genes are TRBV20-1 and TRBJ2-7; D not certain. The germline V gene encodes CDR1 DFQATT and CDR2 SNEGSKA (reference sequence). Trimming left V 3 bases short and J 2 bases short, with 17 bases between. This CDR3 spans 15 amino acids.

The chain uses TRBV27 and TRBJ2-6, with 8 bases aligning to TRBD2. Germline CDR1 is MNHEY and CDR2 is SMNVEV (reference sequence). Losses at the gene ends were 6 bases for V and 0 bases for J; bases not matched to a gene: 7. The CDR3 loop spans 17 amino acids. The CDR3 coding sequence is TGTGCCAGCAGACCCGGGGGGGCCGTCTCTGGGGCCAACGTCCTGACTTTC. It encodes CASRPGGAVSGANVLTF.

The V gene is TRBV4-1, the J gene TRBJ1-2; D is ambiguous. Trimming shortened V by 0 bases and J by 5 bases, and 7 bases separated the two germline ends. This CDR3 contains 13 residues. Germline loops: CDR1 MGHRA, CDR2 YSYEKL. CDR3 in DNA: TGCGCCAGCAGCCAAGATGGGCTGTATGGCTACACCTTC. Its translation: CASSQDGLYGYTF.

This chain connects TRBV7-9 to TRBJ2-7, with a possible D match to TRBD2 (5 bases). The CDR3 has 13 amino acids. Germline V gene lookup returns CDR1 SEHNR and CDR2 FQNEAQ (reference sequence). V dropped 2 bases and J dropped 0 bases, with 5 bases sitting between them. This chain's CDR3 is CASSLRDSYEQYF. The CDR3 DNA sequence: TGTGCCAGCAGCTTACGGGACTCCTACGAGCAGTACTTC.

V usage is TRBV27 and J usage is TRBJ1-4; D possibly corresponds to TRBD1 (6 bases). V was trimmed by 7 bases and J by 6 bases, leaving 21 bases between them. CDR1 and CDR2 (germline): MNHEY, SMNVEV (reference sequence). The length of the CDR3 is 16 residues. The CDR3 DNA reads TGTGCCAGCACCTCCTGGGGTCGGGGGGCAGATGAAAAACTGTTTTTT. The encoded protein is CASTSWGRGADEKLFF.

V usage is TRBV5-6 and J usage is TRBJ1-1; D remains unclear. This CDR3 comprises 12 residues. V shed 0 bases and J shed 6 bases, with 6 bases lying between them. Per germline, CDR1 SGHDT and CDR2 YYEEEE. This CDR3 is CASSLVRAEAFF. In DNA form, the CDR3 reads TGTGCCAGCAGCTTGGTTAGGGCTGAAGCTTTCTTT.

The gene calls are TRBV20-1 and TRBJ1-1; D perhaps matches TRBD1 (6 bases). CDR1 is DFQATT and CDR2 is SNEGSKA in the germline V gene (reference sequence). Trimming pared 6 bases from V and 3 bases from J, leaving 17 bases between. CDR3 length: 14 residues. The CDR3 reads CSAGDVGADTEAFF. The CDR3 DNA reads TGCAGTGCGGGGGATGTGGGGGCCGACACTGAAGCTTTCTTT.

The chain links TRBV2 to TRBJ2-7; 8 bases are a match to TRBD2. Germline V gives CDR1 SNHLY, CDR2 FYNNEI. This CDR3 has 16 residues. The V segment lost 2 bases and the J segment 4 bases; nucleotides outside the gene matches: 10. The CDR3 nucleotides are TGTGCCAGCAGTGAAAATCGAGCGGGAGAAAAATACGAGCAGTACGTC. Amino acids: CASSENRAGEKYEQYV.

This chain links TRBV14 with TRBJ1-1, with D uncertain. The germline V gene encodes CDR1 SGHDN and CDR2 FVKESK. The ends were cut back, 2 bases at V and 5 bases at J, with 0 bases in the middle. The CDR3 is 10 residues long. CDR3 bases: TGTGCCAGCAGCCAAACTGAAGCTTTCTTT. Translation: CASSQTEAFF. Drawing the rest from reference TRBV14 and TRBJ1-1, the complete variable domain is EAGVTQFPSHSVIEKGQTVTLRCDPISGHDNLYWYRRVMGKEIKFLLHFVKESKQDESGMPNNRFLAERTGGTYSTLKVQPAELEDSGVYFCASSQTEAFFGQGTRLTVV.

The chain joins TRBV19 to TRBJ1-3; D not certain. Germline loops: CDR1 LNHDA, CDR2 SQIVND (reference sequence). V was pared by 9 bases and J by 0 bases, with 15 bases between. The CDR3 length is 15 residues. In DNA form, the CDR3 reads TGTGCCAGCACCCGTACACGAAACTCTGGAAACACCATATATTTT. Protein sequence: CASTRTRNSGNTIYF.

The V call is TRBV10-3, the J call TRBJ2-7; 7 bases fit TRBD1. The length of the CDR3 is 14 residues. Germline CDR1 and CDR2: ENHRY and SYGVKD. The ends lost 7 bases at V and 2 bases at J; junction bases unmatched: 8. The CDR3 sequence: CAIMDRRGPYEQYF. The CDR3 DNA follows: TGTGCCATCATGGACAGGCGCGGGCCCTACGAGCAGTACTTC.

The rearrangement links TRBV7-9 to TRBJ2-2, with D perhaps TRBD1 (5 bases). Germline V gene data show CDR1 as SEHNR and CDR2 as FQNEAQ (reference sequence). The V end lost 4 bases, the J end lost 1 base, and 7 bases lay between the germline ends. The length of the CDR3 is 14 residues. Here the CDR3 reads CASSSTENTGELFF. As DNA, the CDR3 is TGTGCCAGCAGCTCGACAGAGAACACCGGGGAGCTGTTTTTT.

The chain uses TRBV5-1 and TRBJ2-4; no clear D. The CDR3 sequence is 15 residues long. Germline V gene data show CDR1 as SGHRS and CDR2 as YFSETQ. Deletions cut 3 bases from V and 1 base from J, with 11 bases between. The CDR3 sequence is CASSSTVGAKNIQYF. The DNA for the CDR3 is TGCGCCAGCAGCTCGACGGTGGGGGCCAAAAACATTCAGTACTTC.